The 9 T cell receptor beta chains listed next were all sequenced from one sample in a study of T cell responses to AZD1222 COVID-19 vaccine. This table comes from immunoSEQ multiplex PCR, and its TCRdb copy is limited to in-frame clones, with some not included. The sample includes 100,000 or so clones, roughly nine tenths of them seen just once. This specimen was peripheral blood, taken on day 0 of AZD1222 vaccination. These receptors came from an adult in good health.

This clone was detected only once. This sequence joins TRBV11-2 and TRBJ1-1, with 10 bases lining up with TRBD1. Germline loops: CDR1 SGHAT, CDR2 FQNNGV. The V and J ends lost 5 bases and 0 bases, in that order; junction bases with no gene match: 6. This CDR3 has 16 amino acids. The CDR3 DNA sequence: TGTGCCAGCAGCCTCCGGGACAGGGGTGTGAACACTGAAGCTTTCTTT. It specifies CASSLRDRGVNTEAFF.

The V and J genes are TRBV27 and TRBJ1-2; 9 bases agree with TRBD1. This CDR3 region has 13 residues. Per the germline V gene, CDR1 is MNHEY and CDR2 is SMNVEV (reference sequence). V trimming: 3 bases; J trimming: 8 bases; junction bases outside the gene matches: 4. CDR3 nucleotides: TGTGCCAGCAGTTTGGACAGGGGAGTCGGCTACACCTTC. Amino acids: CASSLDRGVGYTF.

Here the CDR3 reads CASSPRQGEGNTIYF. DNA for the CDR3: TGTGCCAGCAGCCCGAGACAGGGGGAAGGAAACACCATATATTTT. This chain connects TRBV7-6 to TRBJ1-3; 9 bases are a match to TRBD1. The V and J ends lost 5 bases and 4 bases, in that order; junction bases with no gene match: 6. CDR3 length: 15 amino acids. The germline V gene has CDR1 SGHVS and CDR2 FNYEAQ.

V is TRBV7-9 and J is TRBJ1-1, with D tentatively TRBD1 (6 bases). Germline CDR1 SEHNR, CDR2 FQNEAQ (reference sequence). CDR3 size: 14 residues. Trimming removed 6 bases from V and 0 bases from J, with 11 bases in between. This CDR3 is CASRLGHMNTEAFF. The CDR3, as DNA: TGTGCCAGCAGACTGGGACACATGAACACTGAAGCTTTCTTT.

This chain links TRBV15 with TRBJ1-1; D is possibly TRBD1 (6 bases). Germline-derived CDR1 and CDR2 are LNHNV and YYDKDF (reference sequence). The CDR3 is made up of 13 amino acids. The V end was cut by 1 base, the J end by 8 bases, with 11 bases between. The CDR3 sequence is CATSRVNGQEAFF. The CDR3 bases are TGTGCCACCAGCAGAGTGAATGGACAGGAAGCTTTCTTT.

This chain connects TRBV6-5 to TRBJ1-1, with 8 bases fitting TRBD1. V was clipped by 11 bases and J by 1 base; unmatched bases: 6. CDR3 length: 13 residues. CDR1 is MNHEY, CDR2 SVGAGI, per germline. The CDR3 DNA is TGTGCCCCAGGGGACAGGCGGAACACTGAAGCTTTCTTT. This sequence encodes CAPGDRRNTEAFF.

J is TRBJ1-1 and V is TRBV3-1 (or the pseudogene TRBV3-2); no clear D gene. Germline loops: CDR1 LGHDT, CDR2 YNNKEL (reference sequence). CDR3 length: 13 amino acids. Deletions cut 4 bases from V and 3 bases from J, with 9 bases between. Here the CDR3 DNA reads TGTGCCAGCAGCCTAATGGGTTACACTGAAGCTTTCTTT. The encoded protein is CASSLMGYTEAFF.

The rearrangement links TRBV5-1 to TRBJ2-3, with 9 bases aligning to TRBD2. CDR3 length: 16 amino acids. V lost 5 bases, J lost 4 bases, and 11 bases stayed unmatched. Germline CDR1 reads SGHRS; CDR2 reads YFSETQ. This CDR3 is CASRQISGGGADTQYF. The CDR3 DNA reads as TGCGCCAGCAGACAAATTAGCGGGGGTGGGGCAGATACGCAGTATTTT.

The table lists this clone with a count of one. The chain combines TRBV28 with TRBJ1-1, with unresolved D. The CDR3 is made up of 13 amino acids. Germline-derived CDR1 and CDR2 are MDHEN and SYDVKM. CDR3 sequence reads: CASRDGLDTEAFF. CDR3 coding DNA: TGTGCTTCTCGCGACGGGTTGGACACTGAAGCTTTCTTT. The variable domain in full, with the rest retrieved from reference TRBV28 and TRBJ1-1, is DVKVTQSSRYLVKRTGEKVFLECVQDMDHENMFWYRQDPGLGLRLIYFSYDVKMKEKGDIPEGYSVSREKKERFSLILESASTNQTSMYLCASRDGLDTEAFFGQGTRLTVV.